Below are 26 T cell receptor beta chains sequenced from a single sample in a study of Ad26.COV2.S vaccination and SARS-CoV-2 variants. Sequenced by immunoSEQ multiplex PCR; TCRdb stores in-frame clones only, minus some. The table lists about 390,000 clones, 80% to 90% of them singletons. Treatment meaning: over 15 received Ad26.COV2.S at low or high dose, single or two shots; about five received placebo; per-sample allocation not given. At day 63 after the first vaccine or placebo injection, samples were drawn. The starting material was peripheral blood, obtained in a trial of Ad26.COV2.S vaccine versus placebo. Receptors were obtained from a person between 18 and 65 years old who received the Ad26.COV2.S COVID-19 vaccine or a placebo.

The J gene is TRBJ2-7, the V gene TRBV11-2; no firm D call. V was clipped by 0 bases and J by 4 bases, with 13 bases between them. CDR1 and CDR2 (germline): SGHAT, FQNNGV. The CDR3 extends over 15 amino acids. The CDR3: CASSLDRQPTYEQYF. In DNA form, the CDR3 reads TGTGCCAGCAGCTTAGATAGGCAGCCCACTTACGAGCAGTACTTC.

The genes are TRBV30 and TRBJ2-1; 7 positions agree with TRBD2. This CDR3 has 14 residues. CDR1 and CDR2 (germline): GTSNPN, SVGIG (reference sequence). The V gene end was trimmed by 2 bases and the J gene end by 6 bases; junction bases not matched to a gene: 7. CDR3 sequence reads: CAWSRGGSSNEQFF. CDR3 nucleotide sequence: TGTGCCTGGAGTCGCGGGGGATCATCCAATGAGCAGTTCTTC. Full variable domain (outside the CDR3, taken from reference TRBV30 and TRBJ2-1): SQTIHQWPATLVQPVGSPLSLECTVEGTSNPNLYWYRQAAGRGLQLLFYSVGIGQISSEVPQNLSASRPQDRQFILSSKKLLLSDSGFYLCAWSRGGSSNEQFFGPGTRLTVL.

The genes are TRBV11-2 and TRBJ2-7; a possible D gene is TRBD1 (6 bases). The CDR3 sequence is 16 residues long. Trimming took off 5 bases at V and 0 bases at J, with 17 bases between the two ends. Looked up from germline, CDR1 is SGHAT and CDR2 is FQNNGV. This chain's CDR3 is CASSPPDRQYSYEQYF. For the CDR3, the DNA is TGTGCCAGCAGCCCCCCGGACAGACAATACTCCTACGAGCAGTACTTC.

V gene TRBV6-5 combines with J gene TRBJ2-5; D uncertain. The CDR3 is made up of 14 amino acids. Germline CDR1 reads MNHEY; CDR2 reads SVGAGI. V lost 4 bases to trimming and J lost 5 bases, with 14 bases between them. In DNA, the CDR3 is TGTGCCAGCAGTTCCAGGTCGGGTTGGGAGACCCAGTACTTC. This codes for CASSSRSGWETQYF.

This chain uses TRBV21-1 with TRBJ1-4. TRBV21-1 counts as a pseudogene. This CDR3 comprises 16 residues. The CDR3 protein is CANSRSVVATNEKLFF. CDR3 in DNA: TGTGCCAACTCCAGGAGCGTAGTTGCAACTAATGAAAAACTGTTTTTT.

The chain links TRBV3-1 (or the pseudogene TRBV3-2) to TRBJ1-2; maybe TRBD1 (6 bases). CDR3 length: 12 residues. Germline CDR1 and CDR2: LGHDT and YNNKEL (reference sequence). V was shortened by 6 bases and J by 7 bases, with 12 bases between the two germline ends. The CDR3 DNA reads as TGTGCCAGCAGTCAGCAGGGGACTGGCTACACCTTC. This encodes CASSQQGTGYTF.

In this sample, this clone turned up once. The chain recombines TRBV4-3 with TRBJ1-1, with 8 bases aligning to TRBD1. The length of the CDR3 is 13 residues. Germline-derived CDR1 and CDR2 are LGHNA and YSLEER. Trimming cost V 2 bases and J 6 bases; bases outside gene matches: 2. The CDR3 loop reads CASSQPGQAEAFF. In DNA, the CDR3 is TGCGCCAGCAGCCAACCGGGACAGGCTGAAGCTTTCTTT.

This clone was seen only once. The chain recombines TRBV9 with TRBJ2-1; 7 bases map to TRBD2. Germline V gene data show CDR1 as SGDLS and CDR2 as YYNGEE. V gave up 4 bases and J gave up 7 bases; unmatched junction bases: 14. There are 16 residues in the CDR3. This CDR3 is CASSPTGTGGRNEQFF. Written as DNA, the CDR3 is TGTGCCAGCAGCCCCACTGGGACGGGGGGTAGGAATGAGCAGTTCTTC. The full variable domain, with the rest looked up from reference TRBV9 and TRBJ2-1, is DSGVTQTPKHLITATGQRVTLRCSPRSGDLSVYWYQQSLDQGLQFLIQYYNGEERAKGNILERFSAQQFPDLHSELNLSSLELGDSALYFCASSPTGTGGRNEQFFGPGTRLTVL.

The V and J genes are TRBV19 and TRBJ2-7, with 7 bases lining up with TRBD2. The CDR3 contains 13 residues. CDR1 and CDR2 (germline): LNHDA, SQIVND (reference sequence). Trimming cost V 5 bases and J 5 bases; bases outside gene matches: 6. CDR3 protein: CASSPTRGDEQYF. CDR3 nucleotides: TGTGCCAGTAGTCCCACCCGGGGGGACGAGCAGTACTTC.

This clone was observed a single time. This rearrangement joins TRBV3-1 (or the pseudogene TRBV3-2) to TRBJ1-3, with TRBD1 matching 7 bases. Germline V lookup: CDR1 LGHDT, CDR2 YNNKEL (reference sequence). The CDR3 is 18 residues long. The junction had 12 bases not matched to a gene; V was cut back by 4 bases and J by 0 bases. CDR3 coding DNA: TGTGCCAGCAGCCGAGGGACAGAAGCTACCCACTCTGGAAACACCATATATTTT. It specifies CASSRGTEATHSGNTIYF.

Turning to this clone: This specimen includes other DNA sequences encoding the same CDR3. This chain links TRBV4-1 with TRBJ1-1; possible D gene TRBD1, 6 bases. V was trimmed by 5 bases and J by 0 bases, leaving 10 bases between them. Germline-derived CDR1 and CDR2 are MGHRA and YSYEKL. There are 14 residues in the CDR3. CDR3 sequence reads: CASSWTEMNTEAFF. The CDR3 coding sequence is TGCGCCAGCAGCTGGACAGAAATGAACACTGAAGCTTTCTTT.

The genes are TRBV5-1 and TRBJ2-1; D is perhaps TRBD2 (6 bases). Germline CDR1 and CDR2: SGHRS and YFSETQ. CDR3 length: 16 amino acids. V was trimmed by 4 bases and J by 0 bases, leaving 14 bases between them. The CDR3 DNA sequence: TGCGCCAGCAGCCCCGGGGGTGGAAGCTCCTACAATGAGCAGTTCTTC. It translates to CASSPGGGSSYNEQFF.

The chain uses TRBV2 and TRBJ1-1; 8 nucleotides line up with TRBD1. The CDR3 extends over 15 amino acids. Looked up from germline, CDR1 is SNHLY and CDR2 is FYNNEI. V lost 5 bases and J lost 1; bases outside the gene matches: 6. This CDR3 reads CASSSQGARNTEAFF. The CDR3 DNA follows: TGTGCCAGCAGTTCTCAGGGGGCGAGGAACACTGAAGCTTTCTTT.

This chain joins TRBV6-6 and TRBJ2-7; D perhaps matches TRBD2 (5 bases). Germline values: CDR1 MNHNY, CDR2 SVGAGI (reference sequence). The V and J ends lost 5 bases and 3 bases respectively, with 8 bases between them. This CDR3 contains 12 residues. The DNA of the CDR3 is TGTGCCAGCAGTAGGACTTACTACGAGCAGTACTTC. The encoded protein is CASSRTYYEQYF.

V gene TRBV2 combines with J gene TRBJ2-2; D gene unclear. Germline V gives CDR1 SNHLY, CDR2 FYNNEI. CDR3 length equals 12 residues. V gave up 3 bases and J gave up 6 bases, with 5 bases separating them. CDR3 in DNA: TGTGCCAGCAGTGATGAGCCCGGGGAGCTGTTTTTT. It encodes CASSDEPGELFF.

The chain uses TRBV4-3 and TRBJ2-7; D may be TRBD1 (8 bases). V lost 2 bases, J lost 3 bases, and 14 bases lay in between. CDR1 LGHNA and CDR2 YSLEER come from the germline V gene. The CDR3 length is 15 residues. The CDR3 DNA reads as TGCGCCAGCAGCCAAACAGGGGGGGCAAGCTACGAGCAGTACTTC. Protein: CASSQTGGASYEQYF.

The CDR3: CASSTGAVAEAFF. As DNA, the CDR3 is TGCGCCAGCAGCACTGGAGCGGTCGCTGAAGCTTTCTTT. The chain links TRBV10-1 to TRBJ1-1; D is unclear. The V and J ends lost 6 bases and 6 bases respectively, with 14 bases between them. From germline, CDR1 is WNHNN and CDR2 SYGVQD (reference sequence). The CDR3 is 13 amino acids.

The table lists this clone with a count of one. The gene calls are TRBV12-3 or TRBV12-4 and TRBJ2-2; D not resolved. V was clipped by 1 base and J by 5 bases, with 5 bases between them. The CDR3 has 13 amino acids. The CDR3 DNA reads TGTGCCAGCAGTTTAGTGATGACCGGGGAGCTGTTTTTT. Translation: CASSLVMTGELFF.

CDR3 sequence (DNA): TGCGCCAGCAGCTCCACGACTAGCGGGGGCCACACAGATACGCAGTATTTT. Translating gives CASSSTTSGGHTDTQYF. V usage is TRBV5-1 and J usage is TRBJ2-3; TRBD2 matches at 12 bases. V lost 3 bases to trimming and J lost 2 bases; unmatched junction nucleotides: 7. Per germline, CDR1 SGHRS and CDR2 YFSETQ. The CDR3 extends over 17 amino acids. The whole variable domain, filled in from reference TRBV5-1 and TRBJ2-3, reads KAGVTQTPRYLIKTRGQQVTLSCSPISGHRSVSWYQQTPGQGLQFLFEYFSETQRNKGNFPGRFSGRQFSNSRSEMNVSTLELGDSALYLCASSSTTSGGHTDTQYFGPGTRLTVL.

This rearrangement joins TRBV7-8 to TRBJ2-7, with a tentative D call TRBD1 (6 bases). Trimming pared 3 bases from V and 4 bases from J, leaving 10 bases between. CDR1 SGHVS and CDR2 FQNEAQ come from the germline V gene. The CDR3 extends over 13 amino acids. The CDR3 nucleotides are TGTGCCAGCAGCTTGGACAGATTTTACGAGCAGTACTTC. It is translated as CASSLDRFYEQYF.

The chain carries TRBV13 and TRBJ2-7; D gene unclear. The CDR3 is 13 residues long. Per germline, CDR1 PRHDT and CDR2 FYEKMQ (reference sequence). V was shortened by 0 bases and J by 7 bases, with 10 bases between the two germline ends. The CDR3 is CASSLGTIEEQYF. DNA for the CDR3: TGTGCCAGCAGCTTAGGCACTATAGAGGAGCAGTACTTC.

The V gene is TRBV3-1 (or the pseudogene TRBV3-2), the J gene TRBJ2-3, with D unclear. Germline V gene sequence: CDR1 LGHDT, CDR2 YNNKEL (reference sequence). This CDR3 is 15 amino acids long. V was trimmed by 0 bases and J by 0 bases, leaving 7 bases between them. CDR3: CASSQEAASTDTQYF. CDR3 in DNA: TGTGCCAGCAGCCAAGAGGCTGCTAGCACAGATACGCAGTATTTT.

The chain couples TRBV19 to TRBJ1-4, with 7 bases identical to TRBD1. The length of the CDR3 is 14 residues. Germline V gene sequence: CDR1 LNHDA, CDR2 SQIVND (reference sequence). V dropped 7 bases and J dropped 8; count of bases not matched to a gene: 10. DNA of the CDR3: TGTGCCAGTAACCCGGGACAGATAGTCGAAAAACTGTTTTTT. Translation gives CASNPGQIVEKLFF.

This rearrangement joins TRBV4-1 to TRBJ1-6, with D unresolved. The germline V gene encodes CDR1 MGHRA and CDR2 YSYEKL. V dropped 2 bases and J dropped 0 bases, with 11 bases sitting between them. The CDR3 runs to 17 residues. CDR3 DNA: TGCGCCAGCAGCCAAACCTCTTCGAGCTCCTATAATTCACCCCTCCACTTT. Protein sequence: CASSQTSSSSYNSPLHF.

The genes are TRBV7-2 and TRBJ2-7; no definite D call. Germline V lookup: CDR1 SGHTA, CDR2 FQGNSA. Trimming left V 4 bases short and J 2 bases short, with 9 bases between. This CDR3 is 13 amino acids long. CDR3 sequence reads: CASSSARPYEQYF. The CDR3 DNA follows: TGTGCCAGCAGCTCAGCTAGGCCCTACGAGCAGTACTTC.

The chain joins TRBV7-9 to TRBJ2-7; D is perhaps TRBD1 (5 bases). The V gene lost 3 bases and the J gene lost 3 bases, with 12 bases spanning the gap. CDR1 SEHNR and CDR2 FQNEAQ come from the germline V gene (reference sequence). This CDR3 is 14 amino acids long. CDR3 in amino acids: CASSFQGVGYEQYF. The CDR3 nucleotides are TGTGCCAGCAGCTTCCAGGGTGTTGGCTACGAGCAGTACTTC. The full variable domain, with the rest looked up from reference TRBV7-9 and TRBJ2-7, is DTGVSQNPRHKITKRGQNVTFRCDPISEHNRLYWYRQTLGQGPEFLTYFQNEAQLEKSRLLSDRFSAERPKGSFSTLEIQRTEQGDSAMYLCASSFQGVGYEQYFGPGTRLTVT.